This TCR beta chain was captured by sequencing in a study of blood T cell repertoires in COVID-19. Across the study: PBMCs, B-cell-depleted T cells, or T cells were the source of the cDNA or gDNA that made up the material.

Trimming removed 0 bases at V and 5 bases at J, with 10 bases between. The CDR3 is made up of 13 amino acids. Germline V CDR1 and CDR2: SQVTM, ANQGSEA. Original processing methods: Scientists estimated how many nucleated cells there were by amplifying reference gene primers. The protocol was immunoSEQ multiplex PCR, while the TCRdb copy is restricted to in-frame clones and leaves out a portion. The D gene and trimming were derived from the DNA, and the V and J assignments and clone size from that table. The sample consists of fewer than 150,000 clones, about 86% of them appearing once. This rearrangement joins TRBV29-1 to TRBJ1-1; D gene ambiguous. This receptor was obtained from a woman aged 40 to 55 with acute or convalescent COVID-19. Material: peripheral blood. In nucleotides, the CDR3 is TGCAGCGTTGAAGATCGTCGCGGGACTGAAGCTTTCTTT. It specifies CSVEDRRGTEAFF. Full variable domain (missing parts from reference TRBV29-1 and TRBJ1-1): SAVISQKPSRDICQRGTSLTIQCQVDSQVTMMFWYRQQPGQSLTLIATANQGSEATYESGFVIDKFPISRPNLTFSTLTVSNMSPEDSSIYLCSVEDRRGTEAFFGQGTRLTVV.